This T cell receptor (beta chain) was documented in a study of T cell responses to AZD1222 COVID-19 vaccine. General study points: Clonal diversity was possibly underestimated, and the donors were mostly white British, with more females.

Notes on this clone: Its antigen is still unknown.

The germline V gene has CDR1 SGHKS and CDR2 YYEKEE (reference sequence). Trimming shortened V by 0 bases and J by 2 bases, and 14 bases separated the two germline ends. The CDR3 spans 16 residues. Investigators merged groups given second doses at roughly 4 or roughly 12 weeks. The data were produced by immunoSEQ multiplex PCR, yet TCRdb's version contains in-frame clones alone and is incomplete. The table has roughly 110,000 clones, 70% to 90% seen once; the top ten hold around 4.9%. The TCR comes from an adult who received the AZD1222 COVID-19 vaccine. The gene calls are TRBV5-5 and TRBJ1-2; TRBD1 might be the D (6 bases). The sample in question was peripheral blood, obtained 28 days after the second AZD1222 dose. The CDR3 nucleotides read TGTGCCAGCAGCTTGGAGGCGTACAGGGCAAACTATGGCTACACCTTC. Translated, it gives CASSLEAYRANYGYTF.